A selection of T cell receptor beta chains follows, all from one sample in a study of cytomegalovirus exposure and HLA in healthy donors. Assay: immunoSEQ multiplex PCR; the TCRdb copy retains only in-frame clones and omits some. The sample includes 150,000 or so clones, approximately 80% seen only once; the top ten take around 4.7%. Sequencing was performed on PBMCs. The receptors come from a woman aged 18-29 years in good health and CMV-seropositive. Both conserved end residues are part of each CDR3. D genes are given only for firm matches.

v_gene	d_gene	j_gene	CDR3aa
TRBV6-5	TRBD1	TRBJ2-3	CASSQTGVYTQYF
TRBV27	TRBD2	TRBJ2-1	CASSLSLAGGYNEQFF
TRBV11-2	NA	TRBJ2-3	CASSLSRGTDTQYF
TRBV11-3	NA	TRBJ2-2	CASSLVDSELFF
TRBV18	NA	TRBJ2-7	CASRPTVLNSYEQYF
TRBV6-1	NA	TRBJ1-4	CASSERSDNEKLFF
TRBV2	NA	TRBJ1-1	CASSAGRDRQAFF
TRBV7-2	TRBD2	TRBJ2-7	CASSRWTSGGEQYF
TRBV5-6	NA	TRBJ2-1	CASSLVGLGDVEQFF
TRBV5-1	NA	TRBJ1-5	CASSLAGNQPQHF
TRBV7-2	TRBD1	TRBJ1-2	CASSPDRGIYGYTF
TRBV4-2	TRBD1	TRBJ1-2	CASSPTGTANYGYTF
TRBV7-2	TRBD2	TRBJ2-5	CASSLQVRLAAYQETQYF
TRBV6-5	TRBD1	TRBJ1-1	CASSYPSDRDAEAFF
TRBV15	TRBD1	TRBJ2-2	CATSRDELGQGYFVSTGELFF
TRBV28	TRBD1	TRBJ1-2	CASRGTANIYGYTF
TRBV7-9	NA	TRBJ1-2	CASSLEGGTGYTF
TRBV7-2	TRBD2	TRBJ2-1	CASSLGGGGADEQFF
TRBV6-5	NA	TRBJ1-2	CASSLDTPVYGYTF
TRBV5-6	NA	TRBJ1-1	CASSPQDFHTEAFF
TRBV5-6	NA	TRBJ2-2	CASSLPYSGFKGGELFF
TRBV5-4	NA	TRBJ2-1	CASSSYFSVEQFF
TRBV19	TRBD1	TRBJ2-4	CASSPRGGQGNIQYF
TRBV18	NA	TRBJ1-5	CASSGTGSGGAQHF
TRBV10-3	TRBD1	TRBJ1-4	CAISENGQGNEKLFF
TRBV6-6	NA	TRBJ2-5	CASRGGTQYF
TRBV28	TRBD1	TRBJ1-6	CASGTDNYNSPLHF
TRBV14	NA	TRBJ2-7	CASSRSTGTSYEQYF
TRBV6-5	TRBD2	TRBJ2-5	CASRRDAGGGETQYF
TRBV19	TRBD1	TRBJ1-6	CASSPTDRVFGDSYNSPLHF
TRBV5-1	TRBD1	TRBJ1-6	CASSPGQQNSPLHF
TRBV11-2	TRBD2	TRBJ2-1	CASSLDLVGLAGGPGNEQFF
TRBV6-5	NA	TRBJ1-6	CASRDTYNSPLHF
TRBV14	NA	TRBJ1-2	CASSLDRGWGYTF
TRBV10-1	NA	TRBJ2-3	CASSGILAGDTQYF
TRBV19	TRBD1	TRBJ2-1	CASSLAGTDNEQFF
TRBV9	NA	TRBJ1-4	CASSGSMATNEKLFF
TRBV7-3	NA	TRBJ2-7	CASSLIRGGRNEQYF
TRBV13	TRBD1	TRBJ2-5	CASSPWTGERETQYF
TRBV4-2	NA	TRBJ1-5	CASSQGGNKGVWGNGQPQHF
TRBV7-9	TRBD1	TRBJ1-3	CASSAGTGRSSGNTIYF
TRBV19	NA	TRBJ2-1	CASSRTGQNNEQFF
TRBV6-5	NA	TRBJ2-7	CASTPPRGGYYEQYF